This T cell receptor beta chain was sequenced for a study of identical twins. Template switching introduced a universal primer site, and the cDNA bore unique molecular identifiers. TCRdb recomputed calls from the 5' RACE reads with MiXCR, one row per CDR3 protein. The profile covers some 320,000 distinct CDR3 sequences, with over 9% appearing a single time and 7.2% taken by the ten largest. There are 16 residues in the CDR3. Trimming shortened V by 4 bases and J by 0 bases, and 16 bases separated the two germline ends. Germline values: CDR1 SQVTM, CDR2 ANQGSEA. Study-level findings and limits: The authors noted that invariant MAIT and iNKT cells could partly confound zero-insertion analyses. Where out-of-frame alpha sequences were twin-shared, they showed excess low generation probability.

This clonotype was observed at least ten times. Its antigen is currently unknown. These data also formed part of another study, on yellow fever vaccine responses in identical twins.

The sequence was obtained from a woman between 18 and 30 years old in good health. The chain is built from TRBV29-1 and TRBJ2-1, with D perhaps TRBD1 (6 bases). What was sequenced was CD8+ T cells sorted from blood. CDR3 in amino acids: CSVGDGGPSSYNEQFF. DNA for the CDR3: TGCAGCGTTGGGGATGGGGGCCCCAGCTCCTACAATGAGCAGTTCTTC.